These 26 T cell receptor beta chains originate from one sample sequenced in a study of blood T cell repertoires in COVID-19. Assay: immunoSEQ multiplex PCR; the TCRdb copy retains only in-frame clones and omits some. Of tens of thousands of clones listed, approximately 92% are singletons. Sequenced material: peripheral blood. The receptors stem from a human donor with active COVID-19. The donor label of this sample is uncertain.

The genes are TRBV6-6 and TRBJ1-3, with D unclear. Trimming left V 5 bases short and J 2 bases short, with 13 bases between. The CDR3 extends over 15 amino acids. Per the germline V gene, CDR1 is MNHNY and CDR2 is SVGAGI (reference sequence). CDR3 loop: CASSGEGLTGNTIYF. For the CDR3, the DNA is TGTGCCAGCAGTGGCGAGGGCTTAACTGGAAACACCATATATTTT.

This clone was counted between two and nine times. The J gene is TRBJ2-7, the V gene TRBV7-9, with D unresolved. The CDR3 totals 13 residues. Germline V gene lookup returns CDR1 SEHNR and CDR2 FQNEAQ (reference sequence). Trimming stripped 1 base from V and 6 bases from J, with 10 bases between. Here the CDR3 reads CASSLGRLGEQYF. Here the CDR3 DNA reads TGTGCCAGCAGCTTAGGGCGGCTCGGCGAGCAGTACTTC.

The J gene is TRBJ2-5, the V gene TRBV14; D unclear. The CDR3 totals 12 residues. Deletions cut 1 base from V and 5 bases from J, with 5 bases between. The V gene's germline CDR1 is SGHDN and CDR2 FVKESK. Here the CDR3 DNA reads TGTGCCAGCAGCCAAGTAATGGAGACCCAGTACTTC. Its translation is CASSQVMETQYF.

The V and J genes are TRBV4-3 and TRBJ2-7, with D tentatively TRBD1 (5 bases). The V gene's germline CDR1 is LGHNA and CDR2 YSLEER. The CDR3 consists of 15 residues. V lost 0 bases and J 4 bases, leaving 13 bases between the germline ends. CDR3 protein: CASSQDRSRGYEQYF. DNA for the CDR3: TGCGCCAGCAGCCAAGATCGGTCTAGGGGTTACGAGCAGTACTTC.

The V call is TRBV27, the J call TRBJ1-4; the D gene is possibly TRBD1 (5 bases). V lost 5 bases to trimming and J lost 3 bases, with 13 bases between them. Germline CDR1 reads MNHEY; CDR2 reads SMNVEV (reference sequence). The CDR3 totals 15 residues. The CDR3 nucleotides are TGTGCCAGCAGTCCCCGGAGGGGCCCTAATGAAAAACTGTTTTTT. It codes for CASSPRRGPNEKLFF.

The chain recombines TRBV5-4 with TRBJ1-2, with 9 bases that match TRBD1. J lost 7 bases, V lost 0 bases, and 7 bases had no gene match. Germline loops: CDR1 SGHNT, CDR2 YYREEE (reference sequence). The CDR3 runs 15 residues. CDR3 sequence: CASSLEGQGPSGYTF. CDR3 bases: TGTGCCAGCAGCTTGGAAGGACAGGGGCCTTCTGGCTACACCTTC.

V and J are TRBV7-9 and TRBJ1-3; D not certain. Between the trimmed V and J ends, which lost 0 bases and 4 bases, there was a span of 4 bases. The CDR3 has 13 amino acids. CDR1 is SEHNR, CDR2 FQNEAQ, per germline (reference sequence). CDR3 in DNA: TGTGCCAGCAGCTTAGCGGCCGGAAACACCATATATTTT. Translated, it gives CASSLAAGNTIYF.

The gene calls are TRBV19 and TRBJ1-4, with D possibly being TRBD1 (6 bases). The germline V and J ends were trimmed by 6 bases and 4 bases, with 15 bases remaining between them. Germline V gene lookup returns CDR1 LNHDA and CDR2 SQIVND (reference sequence). The CDR3 contains 15 residues. The CDR3 region is CASRRDRTFNEKLFF. The CDR3 region has the DNA TGTGCCAGTAGGAGAGACAGGACATTTAATGAAAAACTGTTTTTT.

The chain links TRBV10-3 to TRBJ2-7, with 8 bases that match TRBD1. The CDR3 is 14 residues long. Germline CDR1 ENHRY, CDR2 SYGVKD. Trimming cost V 6 bases and J 3 bases; bases outside gene matches: 7. The CDR3 nucleotides are TGTGCCATCAGAGATGACAGGGGAGGCTACGAGCAGTACTTC. It translates to CAIRDDRGGYEQYF.

The chain is built from TRBV28 and TRBJ2-6, with D perhaps matching TRBD1 (6 bases). CDR1 and CDR2 (germline): MDHEN, SYDVKM. Trimming shortened V by 4 bases and J by 0 bases, and 10 bases separated the two germline ends. The CDR3 extends over 16 amino acids. CDR3 bases: TGTGCCAGCAGTTACGGGGACATCTCTGGGGCCAACGTCCTGACTTTC. It is translated as CASSYGDISGANVLTF.

The chain is built from TRBV6-6 and TRBJ1-2; TRBD1 matches 8 bases. Germline CDR1 and CDR2: MNHNY and SVGAGI (reference sequence). With V trimmed by 5 bases and J by 1 base, 12 bases remained unmatched. The CDR3 sequence is 17 residues long. DNA of the CDR3: TGTGCCAGCAGTCTCGGAGGGACAGGAGACTTTAACTATGGCTACACCTTC. It is translated as CASSLGGTGDFNYGYTF.

The chain uses TRBV9 and TRBJ2-7; possible D gene TRBD1, 7 bases. V lost 3 bases, J lost 3 bases, and 19 bases lay in between. The CDR3 sequence is 16 residues long. CDR1 is SGDLS and CDR2 is YYNGEE in the germline V gene. The CDR3 here is CASSAGETGRFYEQYF. The CDR3 nucleotides are TGTGCCAGCAGCGCCGGCGAGACAGGGAGGTTCTACGAGCAGTACTTC.

The sample holds one count of this clone. J is TRBJ2-7 and V is TRBV19, with a possible D match to TRBD2 (5 bases). V dropped 8 bases and J dropped 2 bases, with 10 bases sitting between them. CDR1 is LNHDA and CDR2 is SQIVND in the germline V gene (reference sequence). The CDR3 extends over 12 amino acids. The CDR3 region has the DNA TGTGCCAGTGACGACGGGACCTACGAGCAGTACTTC. As protein: CASDDGTYEQYF. The full variable domain, rest sourced from reference TRBV19 and TRBJ2-7, is DGGITQSPKYLFRKEGQNVTLSCEQNLNHDAMYWYRQDPGQGLRLIYYSQIVNDFQKGDIAEGYSVSREKKESFPLTVTSAQKNPTAFYLCASDDGTYEQYFGPGTRLTVT.

This chain uses TRBV11-3 with TRBJ1-6; D is unclear. The germline V gene encodes CDR1 SGHNT and CDR2 YENEEA. V was pared by 3 bases and J by 6 bases, with 6 bases between. This CDR3 comprises 13 residues. The CDR3 region is CASSLEGNSPLHF. The CDR3, as DNA: TGTGCCAGCAGCTTGGAGGGTAATTCACCCCTCCACTTT.

This chain links TRBV4-2 with TRBJ2-2; 9 bases match TRBD2. Looked up from germline, CDR1 is LGHNA and CDR2 is YNFKEQ. Germline trimming cut 0 bases from V and 4 bases from J; bases unmatched to any gene: 9. The CDR3 sequence is 18 residues long. CDR3 loop: CASSQDRGAGGPTGELFF. CDR3 bases: TGTGCCAGCAGCCAAGATCGGGGTGCGGGAGGGCCCACCGGGGAGCTGTTTTTT.

This chain uses TRBV5-8 with TRBJ2-1; D is undetermined. Trimming stripped 2 bases from V and 1 base from J, with 7 bases between. The CDR3 runs to 14 residues. Germline loops: CDR1 SGHTS, CDR2 YDEGEE. CDR3 DNA sequence: TGTGCCAGCAGCTTCCTAGATTCCTACAATGAGCAGTTCTTC. It codes for CASSFLDSYNEQFF.

This chain joins TRBV5-1 and TRBJ2-3, with D perhaps matching TRBD2 (5 bases). The CDR3 extends over 14 amino acids. Germline V lookup: CDR1 SGHRS, CDR2 YFSETQ. Deletions cut 5 bases from V and 2 bases from J, with 12 bases between. The CDR3, as DNA: TGCGCCAGCAGGATGGACTTACTCACAGATACGCAGTATTTT. Translation gives CASRMDLLTDTQYF.

The V and J genes are TRBV4-2 and TRBJ2-3; D perhaps matches TRBD1 (7 bases). V lost 4 bases to trimming and J lost 0 bases, with 14 bases between them. CDR1 is LGHNA and CDR2 is YNFKEQ in the germline V gene. The CDR3 covers 16 residues. The chain's CDR3 is CASSRPGGISTDTQYF. DNA of the CDR3: TGTGCCAGCAGCCGGCCAGGGGGGATTAGCACAGATACGCAGTATTTT.

The J gene is TRBJ2-5, the V gene TRBV14; D is ambiguous. V shed 0 bases and J shed 7 bases, with 6 bases lying between them. Germline values: CDR1 SGHDN, CDR2 FVKESK. The CDR3 loop spans 12 amino acids. CDR3 loop: CASSQDRGTQYF. CDR3 nucleotide sequence: TGTGCCAGCAGCCAAGATCGAGGGACCCAGTACTTC.

The chain links TRBV11-3 to TRBJ2-7, with a tentative D call TRBD2 (6 bases). Trimming left V 5 bases short and J 2 bases short, with 13 bases between. This CDR3 comprises 14 residues. Germline CDR1 reads SGHNT; CDR2 reads YENEEA. DNA for the CDR3: TGTGCCAGCAGCCCCTGGGACTCAGCCTACGAGCAGTACTTC. Its translation is CASSPWDSAYEQYF.

The rearrangement links TRBV5-5 to TRBJ1-1, with TRBD1 matching 7 bases. Germline CDR1 is SGHKS and CDR2 is YYEKEE (reference sequence). CDR3 size: 13 residues. Trimming removed 7 bases from V and 7 bases from J; junction bases left unmatched: 10. The CDR3 DNA reads TGTGCCAGCGTCTCCCCCGACAGGGTTGAAGCTTTCTTT. Protein: CASVSPDRVEAFF.

This chain uses TRBV11-2 with TRBJ2-2; 7 positions match TRBD2. Unmatched junction bases numbered 11, after V lost 7 bases and J lost 6 bases. The CDR3 is 15 residues long. CDR1 is SGHAT and CDR2 is FQNNGV in the germline V gene. CDR3 protein: CASTLVAGVPGELFF. The CDR3 bases are TGTGCCAGCACGTTAGTGGCGGGAGTCCCCGGGGAGCTGTTTTTT.

The CDR3 bases are TGTGCCAGCAGCTTAGTAGTGGGCACAGATACGCAGTATTTT. Translated: CASSLVVGTDTQYF. The chain uses TRBV11-2 and TRBJ2-3, with D hard to call. The germline gives CDR1 SGHAT, CDR2 FQNNGV. V dropped 1 base and J dropped 1 base, with 6 bases sitting between them. The CDR3 runs 14 residues.

This clone was observed once. The chain couples TRBV2 to TRBJ2-1, with 8 bases matching TRBD2. Germline loops: CDR1 SNHLY, CDR2 FYNNEI. The V gene end was trimmed by 4 bases and the J gene end by 4 bases; junction bases not matched to a gene: 3. CDR3 length: 14 amino acids. CDR3 in DNA: TGTGCCAGCAGTGTCAGCGGGGGTTACAATGAGCAGTTCTTC. Encoded protein: CASSVSGGYNEQFF. The full variable domain, in which reference TRBV2 and TRBJ2-1 provide the parts outside the CDR3, is EPEVTQTPSHQVTQMGQEVILRCVPISNHLYFYWYRQILGQKVEFLVSFYNNEISEKSEIFDDQFSVERPDGSNFTLKIRSTKLEDSAMYFCASSVSGGYNEQFFGPGTRLTVL.

The sample holds a few counts of this clone. The chain joins TRBV9 to TRBJ1-6, with no clear D. Trimming shortened V by 0 bases and J by 10 bases, and 8 bases separated the two germline ends. The CDR3 totals 13 residues. The germline V gene has CDR1 SGDLS and CDR2 YYNGEE. This CDR3 reads CASSVVGDSPLHF. CDR3 DNA: TGTGCCAGCAGCGTAGTGGGCGACTCACCCCTCCACTTT. Supplemented by reference TRBV9 and TRBJ1-6, the full variable domain reads DSGVTQTPKHLITATGQRVTLRCSPRSGDLSVYWYQQSLDQGLQFLIQYYNGEERAKGNILERFSAQQFPDLHSELNLSSLELGDSALYFCASSVVGDSPLHFGNGTRLTVT.

The CDR3 region is CASSRTSGSYNEQFF. In DNA, the CDR3 is TGTGCCAGTAGTCGGACTAGCGGATCCTACAATGAGCAGTTCTTC. This chain connects TRBV19 to TRBJ2-1, with TRBD2 matching over 10 bases. J gave up 1 base and V 5 bases, and 2 bases lay outside the gene matches. Germline CDR1 LNHDA, CDR2 SQIVND (reference sequence). The CDR3 totals 15 residues.